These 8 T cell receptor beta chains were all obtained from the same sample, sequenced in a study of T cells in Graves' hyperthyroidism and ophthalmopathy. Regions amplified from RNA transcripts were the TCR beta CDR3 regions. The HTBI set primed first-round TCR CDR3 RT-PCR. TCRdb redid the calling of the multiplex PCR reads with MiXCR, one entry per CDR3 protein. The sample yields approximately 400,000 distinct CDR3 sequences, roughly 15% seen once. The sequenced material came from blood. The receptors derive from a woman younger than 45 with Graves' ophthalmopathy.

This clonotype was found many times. CDR3 coding DNA: TGTGCCAGCAGCTTAGACAGTTCGAACACTGAAGCTTTCTTT. It encodes CASSLDSSNTEAFF. The rearrangement links TRBV5-8 to TRBJ1-1, with a weak D call TRBD1 (5 bases). The V and J ends lost 2 bases and 1 base respectively, with 9 bases between them. Germline V lookup: CDR1 SGHTS, CDR2 YDEGEE. There are 14 residues in the CDR3. Using reference TRBV5-8 and TRBJ1-1 for the parts outside the CDR3, the full variable domain is EAGVTQSPTHLIKTRGQQATLRCSPISGHTSVYWYQQALGLGLQFLLWYDEGEERNRGNFPPRFSGRQFPNYSSELNVNALELEDSALYLCASSLDSSNTEAFFGQGTRLTVV.

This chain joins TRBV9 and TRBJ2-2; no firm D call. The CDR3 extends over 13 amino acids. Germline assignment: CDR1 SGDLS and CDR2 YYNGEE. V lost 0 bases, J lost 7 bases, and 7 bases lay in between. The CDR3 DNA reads TGTGCCAGCAGCGTAGCCGCCGGCGGGGAGCTGTTTTTT. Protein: CASSVAAGGELFF.

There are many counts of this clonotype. The DNA of the CDR3 is TGTGCCAGCAGTATCCGGACAGGGGGCTCAAAAGATAGCAATCAGCCCCAGCATTTT. Translating gives CASSIRTGGSKDSNQPQHF. The chain employs TRBV6-1 and TRBJ1-5; 11 bases match TRBD1. V shed 5 bases, J shed 0 bases, and the junction held 12 bases outside the gene matches. This CDR3 region has 19 residues. Germline CDR1 is MNHNS and CDR2 is SASEGT.

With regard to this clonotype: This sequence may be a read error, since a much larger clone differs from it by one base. The CDR3 DNA reads TGTGCCAGCAGTTTTCGGACTACCGGCACAGATACGCAGTATTTT. It is translated as CASSFRTTGTDTQYF. The chain couples TRBV2 to TRBJ2-3; TRBD2 is a possible D gene (6 bases). CDR3 length: 15 residues. Trimming took 5 bases from V and 1 from J, leaving 13 bases between them. Germline V gene sequence: CDR1 SNHLY, CDR2 FYNNEI.

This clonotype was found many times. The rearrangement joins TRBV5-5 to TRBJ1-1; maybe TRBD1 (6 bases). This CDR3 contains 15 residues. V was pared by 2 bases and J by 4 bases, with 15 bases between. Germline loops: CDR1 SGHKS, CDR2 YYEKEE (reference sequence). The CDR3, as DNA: TGTGCCAGCAGCTTTGCAGGGGATTGGAGCACTGAAGCTTTCTTT. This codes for CASSFAGDWSTEAFF. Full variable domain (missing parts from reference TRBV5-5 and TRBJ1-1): DAGVTQSPTHLIKTRGQQVTLRCSPISGHKSVSWYQQVLGQGPQFIFQYYEKEERGRGNFPDRFSARQFPNYSSELNVNALLLGDSALYLCASSFAGDWSTEAFFGQGTRLTVV.

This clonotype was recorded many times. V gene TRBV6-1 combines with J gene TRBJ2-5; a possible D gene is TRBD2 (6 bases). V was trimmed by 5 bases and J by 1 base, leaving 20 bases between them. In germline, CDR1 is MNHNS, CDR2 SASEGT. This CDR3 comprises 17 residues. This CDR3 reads CASSYWGAGEGQETQYF. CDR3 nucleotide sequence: TGTGCCAGCAGTTACTGGGGAGCGGGCGAGGGCCAAGAGACCCAGTACTTC.

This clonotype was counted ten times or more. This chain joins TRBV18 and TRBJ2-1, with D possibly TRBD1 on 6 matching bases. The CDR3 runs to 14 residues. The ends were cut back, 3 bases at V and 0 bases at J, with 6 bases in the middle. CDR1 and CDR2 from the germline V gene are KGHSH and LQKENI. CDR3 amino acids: CASSPDSSYNEQFF. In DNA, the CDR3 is TGTGCCAGCTCACCGGACAGCTCCTACAATGAGCAGTTCTTC.

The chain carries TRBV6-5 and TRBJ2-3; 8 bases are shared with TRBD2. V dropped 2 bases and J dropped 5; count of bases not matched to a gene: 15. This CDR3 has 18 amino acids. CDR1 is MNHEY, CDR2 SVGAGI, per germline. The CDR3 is CASSYRSRTGGRGDTQYF. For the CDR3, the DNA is TGTGCCAGCAGTTACCGTAGTAGGACGGGGGGGCGAGGAGATACGCAGTATTTT.